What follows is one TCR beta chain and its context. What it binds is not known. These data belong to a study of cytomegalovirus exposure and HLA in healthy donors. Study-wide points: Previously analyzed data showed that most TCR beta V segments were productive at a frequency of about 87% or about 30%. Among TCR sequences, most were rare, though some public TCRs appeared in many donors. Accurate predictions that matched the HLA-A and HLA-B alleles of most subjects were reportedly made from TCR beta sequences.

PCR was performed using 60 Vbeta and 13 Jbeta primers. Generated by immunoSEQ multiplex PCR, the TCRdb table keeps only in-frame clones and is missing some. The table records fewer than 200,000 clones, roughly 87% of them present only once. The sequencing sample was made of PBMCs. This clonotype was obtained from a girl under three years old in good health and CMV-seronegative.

CDR3 coding DNA: TGCAGCGTTGGGCCCTTGCTCGTGGAGCACTATGGCTACACCTTC. Amino acid sequence: CSVGPLLVEHYGYTF. The V call is TRBV29-1, the J call TRBJ1-2; D call uncertain. Trimming took 4 bases from V and 3 from J, leaving 18 bases between them. The CDR3 sequence is 15 residues long. From germline, CDR1 is SQVTM and CDR2 ANQGSEA. Based on the CDR3 plus reference TRBV29-1 and TRBJ1-2, the full variable domain is SAVISQKPSRDICQRGTSLTIQCQVDSQVTMMFWYRQQPGQSLTLIATANQGSEATYESGFVIDKFPISRPNLTFSTLTVSNMSPEDSSIYLCSVGPLLVEHYGYTFGSGTRLTVV.